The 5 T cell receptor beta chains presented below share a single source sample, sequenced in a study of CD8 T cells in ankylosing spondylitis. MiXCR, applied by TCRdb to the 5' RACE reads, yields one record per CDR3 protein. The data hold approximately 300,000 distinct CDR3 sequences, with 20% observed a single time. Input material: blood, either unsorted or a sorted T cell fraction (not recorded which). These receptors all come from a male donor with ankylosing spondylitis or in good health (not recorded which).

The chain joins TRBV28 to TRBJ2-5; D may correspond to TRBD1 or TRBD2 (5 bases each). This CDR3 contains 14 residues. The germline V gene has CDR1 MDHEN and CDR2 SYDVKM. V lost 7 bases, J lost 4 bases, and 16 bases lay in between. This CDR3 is CASTIDPGGETQYF. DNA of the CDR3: TGTGCCAGCACCATAGATCCTGGGGGAGAGACCCAGTACTTC.

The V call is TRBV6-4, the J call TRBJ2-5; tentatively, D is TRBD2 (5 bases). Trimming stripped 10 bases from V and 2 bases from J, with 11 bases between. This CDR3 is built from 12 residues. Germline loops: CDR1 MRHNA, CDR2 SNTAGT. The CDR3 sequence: CAKTNEQETQYF. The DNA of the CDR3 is TGTGCCAAGACTAACGAACAAGAGACCCAGTACTTC.

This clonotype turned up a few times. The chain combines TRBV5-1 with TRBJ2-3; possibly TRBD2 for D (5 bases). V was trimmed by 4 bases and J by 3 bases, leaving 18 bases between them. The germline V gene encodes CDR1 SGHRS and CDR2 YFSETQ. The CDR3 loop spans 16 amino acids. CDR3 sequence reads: CASSPNTRYGTDTQYF. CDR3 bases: TGCGCCAGCAGCCCAAATACTAGGTACGGAACAGATACGCAGTATTTT.

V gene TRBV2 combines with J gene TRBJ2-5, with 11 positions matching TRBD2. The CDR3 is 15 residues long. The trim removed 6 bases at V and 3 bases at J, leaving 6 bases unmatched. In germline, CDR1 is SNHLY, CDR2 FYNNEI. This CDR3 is CASRILAGAKETQYF. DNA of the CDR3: TGTGCCAGCAGGATACTAGCGGGGGCCAAAGAGACCCAGTACTTC.

CDR3 sequence: CASSKRDSRMGETQYF. The CDR3 nucleotides read TGTGCCAGCAGCAAACGGGACTCCAGGATGGGGGAGACCCAGTACTTC. The chain combines TRBV7-2 with TRBJ2-5; D is possibly TRBD2 (6 bases). The ends were cut back, 5 bases at V and 5 bases at J, with 21 bases in the middle. Germline V gene data show CDR1 as SGHTA and CDR2 as FQGNSA. This CDR3 contains 16 residues.